These 19 T cell receptor beta chains came from one sample sequenced in a study of blood T cells in healthy people across ages. Primed by a sample-barcoded 5' primer and a J-beta primer mix, a second PCR proceeded for 7 to 11 cycles. From the 5' RACE reads, TCRdb called clonotypes with MiXCR, one entry per CDR3 protein. Here the sample spans about 1.4 million distinct CDR3 sequences, roughly 64% being singletons. The material sequenced was blood. All receptors derive from a man aged 18 to 30 in good health.

The gene calls are TRBV2 and TRBJ1-1; D may be TRBD1 (5 bases). V lost 5 bases to trimming and J lost 13 bases, with 17 bases between them. CDR1 is SNHLY, CDR2 FYNNEI, per germline. This CDR3 region has 12 residues. CDR3 in amino acids: CASSTGVGGDFF. The CDR3 nucleotides are TGTGCCAGCAGTACGGGTGTGGGGGGGGATTTCTTT.

The chain links TRBV27 to TRBJ1-5; D ambiguous. The CDR3 has 14 residues. Germline values: CDR1 MNHEY, CDR2 SMNVEV (reference sequence). With 5 bases removed from V and 3 bases from J, the gap between germline ends came to 11 bases. The CDR3 DNA is TGTGCCAGCAGTGACGAAGGGCCCAATCAGCCCCAGCATTTT. Translated: CASSDEGPNQPQHF.

This rearrangement joins TRBV29-1 to TRBJ2-1; 10 bases map to TRBD2. Trimming took 7 bases from V and 3 from J; bases not matched to a gene: 3. Germline V lookup: CDR1 SQVTM, CDR2 ANQGSEA. This CDR3 comprises 13 residues. The CDR3 loop is CSGGTSVYNEQFF. DNA of the CDR3: TGCAGCGGTGGGACTAGCGTCTACAATGAGCAGTTCTTC.

The gene calls are TRBV6-5 and TRBJ2-7, with D perhaps matching TRBD1 (5 bases). The CDR3 has 13 residues. V lost 7 bases and J lost 1, with 11 bases in between. The germline CDR1 and CDR2 sequences are MNHEY and SVGAGI. CDR3 in amino acids: CASNSGLSYEQYF. CDR3 nucleotides: TGTGCCAGCAACTCAGGGTTGTCCTACGAGCAGTACTTC.

Details on this clonotype: The junction departs from germline at one end; a sequencing error may be responsible. The rearrangement joins TRBV12-3 or TRBV12-4 to TRBJ2-3; D is perhaps TRBD2 (5 bases). This CDR3 contains 15 residues. The CDR3 DNA follows: TGTGCCAGCAGTTACGAGGGATCTAGCACAGATATGCAGTATTTT. It encodes CASSYEGSSTDMQYF.

The chain links TRBV4-1 to TRBJ1-1; D ambiguous. The germline CDR1 and CDR2 sequences are MGHRA and YSYEKL. V was clipped by 1 base and J by 1 base, with 19 bases between them. The CDR3 consists of 18 residues. DNA for the CDR3: TGCGCCAGCAGCCAAGTCGAGTTTGGCGAGGTGTGGAACACTGAAGCTTTCTTT. Amino acids: CASSQVEFGEVWNTEAFF.

CDR3 protein: CSARGVSGSTDTQYF. CDR3 DNA: TGCAGTGCTAGAGGCGTTAGCGGATCCACAGATACGCAGTATTTT. The V and J genes are TRBV20-1 and TRBJ2-3; D might be TRBD2 (6 bases). Germline values: CDR1 DFQATT, CDR2 SNEGSKA (reference sequence). The V and J ends lost 1 base and 2 bases respectively, with 13 bases between them. The CDR3 totals 15 residues.

This clonotype has only one observation. The genes are TRBV20-1 and TRBJ2-1; tentatively, D is TRBD2 (6 bases). The CDR3 runs 14 residues. CDR1 DFQATT and CDR2 SNEGSKA come from the germline V gene (reference sequence). The V and J ends lost 5 bases and 4 bases respectively, with 15 bases between them. CDR3 nucleotide sequence: TGCAGTGCTGCCAGGGACTCCTTATACAATGAGCAGTTCTTC. It codes for CSAARDSLYNEQFF.

As regards this clonotype: A junction end diverges from the germline sequence, so it may reflect a read error. The chain employs TRBV11-2 and TRBJ2-7; 9 bases map to TRBD2. The CDR3 runs to 20 residues. Germline lookup yields CDR1 SGHAT and CDR2 FQNNGV. CDR3 region: CTSSFTSSPPLAGNPYEQYF. CDR3 nucleotides: TGTACCAGCAGCTTTACTAGTAGCCCCCCTCTAGCGGGGAACCCCTACGAGCAGTACTTC. The full variable domain, completed using reference TRBV11-2 and TRBJ2-7, is EAGVAQSPRYKIIEKRQSVAFWCNPISGHATLYWYQQILGQGPKLLIQFQNNGVVDDSQLPKDRFSAERLKGVDSTLKIQPAKLEDSAVYLCTSSFTSSPPLAGNPYEQYFGPGTRLTVT.

The rearrangement links TRBV12-3 or TRBV12-4 to TRBJ2-3, with D perhaps matching TRBD2 (7 bases). The CDR3 extends over 14 amino acids. Trimming left V 5 bases short and J 13 bases short, with 22 bases between. The CDR3 sequence is CASSLGGGPKVKYF. The CDR3 DNA follows: TGTGCCAGCAGTCTGGGGGGGGGCCCTAAAGTGAAGTATTTT.

The chain couples TRBV11-2 to TRBJ2-6; unclear D gene. Trimming removed 6 bases at V and 0 bases at J, with 9 bases between. Germline CDR1 and CDR2: SGHAT and FQNNGV. The CDR3 is made up of 15 amino acids. CDR3 protein: CASRARHSGANVLTF. The CDR3 nucleotides read TGTGCCAGCAGGGCACGTCACTCTGGGGCCAACGTCCTGACTTTC.

The chain employs TRBV6-5 and TRBJ2-3, with D unresolved. Looked up from germline, CDR1 is MNHEY and CDR2 is SVGAGI. This CDR3 contains 11 residues. The V end lost 4 bases, the J end lost 5 bases, and 4 bases lay between the germline ends. The CDR3 coding sequence is TGTGCCAGCAGTTCCCAAGATACGCAGTATTTT. This translates into CASSSQDTQYF.

The V call is TRBV20-1, the J call TRBJ1-1; possibly TRBD1 for D (5 bases). The ends were cut back, 6 bases at V and 11 bases at J, with 19 bases in the middle. CDR3 size: 12 residues. Germline V CDR1 and CDR2: DFQATT, SNEGSKA (reference sequence). The CDR3 DNA reads as TGCAGTGCAAGGGACCGGGGGTCGTTCGCTTTCTTT. Amino acid sequence: CSARDRGSFAFF.

This clonotype was seen just once. The chain carries TRBV6-1 and TRBJ2-2, with TRBD2 matching over 10 bases. The CDR3 contains 16 residues. With 5 bases clipped from V and 2 bases from J, the junction kept 5 bases outside the gene matches. CDR1 MNHNS and CDR2 SASEGT come from the germline V gene. The CDR3 region has the DNA TGTGCCAGCAGTCATAGCGGGGGGCTAAACACCGGGGAGCTGTTTTTT. This codes for CASSHSGGLNTGELFF.

This clonotype was picked up a small number of times. This rearrangement joins TRBV27 to TRBJ2-7, with TRBD2 identical over 10 bases. The CDR3 extends over 17 amino acids. CDR1 is MNHEY and CDR2 is SMNVEV in the germline V gene (reference sequence). V trimming: 3 bases; J trimming: 6 bases; junction bases outside the gene matches: 14. The chain's CDR3 is CASSLVGAGGPSGEQYF. The CDR3 nucleotides are TGTGCCAGCAGTTTGGTGGGAGCGGGGGGGCCTTCGGGCGAGCAGTACTTC.

J is TRBJ2-7 and V is TRBV27; 9 positions agree with TRBD1. The CDR3 consists of 14 residues. From germline, CDR1 is MNHEY and CDR2 SMNVEV (reference sequence). V lost 8 bases, J lost 5 bases, and 10 bases stayed unmatched. The CDR3 reads CASGGQGRINEQYF. The CDR3 DNA reads as TGTGCCAGCGGGGGACAGGGTAGAATCAACGAGCAGTACTTC.

The sample holds a few counts of this clonotype. The junction and the germline gene differ at one end; a read error may be behind it. V gene TRBV5-1 combines with J gene TRBJ2-7, with a tentative D call TRBD1 (7 bases). Germline V CDR1 and CDR2: SGHRS, YFSETQ. CDR3 size: 15 residues. The CDR3, as DNA: TGCGCCAGCAGCTTGGACAGGGGAGGATCCTACGGGCAGTACTTC. This sequence encodes CASSLDRGGSYGQYF.

The rearrangement links TRBV7-6 to TRBJ2-1, with 8 positions matching TRBD2. The CDR3 runs to 14 residues. Per germline, CDR1 SGHVS and CDR2 FNYEAQ. The J segment lost 7 bases and the V segment lost 5 bases, leaving 7 bases of the junction unmatched. The CDR3 nucleotides read TGTGCCAGCAGCACAGCGGGAGAAGTTAATGAGCAGTTCTTC. Protein: CASSTAGEVNEQFF.

This clonotype was counted between two and nine times. The V and J genes are TRBV7-2 and TRBJ2-5; a possible D gene is TRBD2 (5 bases). Trimming left V 7 bases short and J 5 bases short, with 17 bases between. CDR1 and CDR2 from the germline V gene are SGHTA and FQGNSA. CDR3 length equals 14 residues. DNA for the CDR3: TGTGCCAGCACCCTAGCCCCCGGTGTGGAGACCCAGTACTTC. This translates into CASTLAPGVETQYF.